This T cell receptor beta chain was documented in a study of identical twins. The V gene's germline CDR1 is SQVTM and CDR2 ANQGSEA. Germline trimming cut 5 bases from V and 2 bases from J; bases unmatched to any gene: 5. The CDR3 has 14 amino acids. One entry per CDR3 protein, called by TCRdb with MiXCR from the 5' RACE reads. The sample lists roughly 1,500,000 distinct CDR3 sequences; 32% were seen once. This receptor was identified in a newborn girl in good health. The sequenced sample consisted of cord blood. The chain combines TRBV29-1 with TRBJ2-1, with TRBD2 matching over 8 bases. The CDR3 loop is CSVRAGLAYNEQFF. The CDR3 DNA reads as TGCAGCGTTCGAGCGGGACTAGCCTACAATGAGCAGTTCTTC.